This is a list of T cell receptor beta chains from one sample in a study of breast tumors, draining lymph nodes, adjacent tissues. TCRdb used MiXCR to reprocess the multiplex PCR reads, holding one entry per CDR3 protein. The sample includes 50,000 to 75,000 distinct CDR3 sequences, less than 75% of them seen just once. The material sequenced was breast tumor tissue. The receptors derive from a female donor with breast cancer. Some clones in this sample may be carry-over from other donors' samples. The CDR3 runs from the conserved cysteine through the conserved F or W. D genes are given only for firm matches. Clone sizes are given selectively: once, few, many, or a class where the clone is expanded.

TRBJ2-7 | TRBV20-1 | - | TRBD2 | CSARELGGSPYEQYF | TGCAGTGCTAGAGAACTCGGGGGGTCCCCCTACGAGCAGTACTTC
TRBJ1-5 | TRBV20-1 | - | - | CSARGDSNQPQHF | TGCAGTGCTAGAGGGGACAGCAATCAGCCCCAGCATTTT
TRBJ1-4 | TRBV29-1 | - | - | CSVDSGYGAFYEKLFF | TGCAGCGTTGATAGCGGGTACGGGGCATTTTATGAAAAACTGTTTTTT
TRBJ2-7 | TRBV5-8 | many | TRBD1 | CASKQTGEYEQYF | TGTGCCAGCAAGCAAACAGGGGAGTACGAGCAGTACTTC
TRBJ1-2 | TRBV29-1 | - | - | CSVVWDGDYGYTF | TGCAGCGTTGTTTGGGACGGCGACTATGGCTACACCTTC
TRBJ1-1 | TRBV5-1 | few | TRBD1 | CASSPGDRNTEAFF | TGCGCCAGCAGCCCGGGGGACAGGAACACTGAAGCTTTCTTT
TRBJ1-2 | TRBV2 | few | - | CASSEADGDYGYTF | TGTGCCAGCAGTGAAGCAGACGGCGACTATGGCTACACCTTC
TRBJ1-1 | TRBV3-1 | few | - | CASRSVSTEAFF | TGTGCCAGCAGATCCGTGAGCACTGAAGCTTTCTTT
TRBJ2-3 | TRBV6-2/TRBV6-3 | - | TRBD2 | CASSHRSGSLTDTQYF | TGTGCCAGCAGTCACCGGAGCGGGAGTCTCACAGATACGCAGTATTTT
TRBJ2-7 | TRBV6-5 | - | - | CASSLKSSYERYF | TGTGCCAGCAGTCTGAAAAGCTCTTACGAGCGGTACTTC
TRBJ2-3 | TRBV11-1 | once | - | CASSTMDYSSTDTQYF | TGTGCCAGCAGCACGATGGACTACTCTAGCACAGATACGCAGTATTTT
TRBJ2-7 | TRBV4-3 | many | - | CASSQDWGRGYEQYF | TGCGCCAGCAGCCAAGATTGGGGACGGGGCTACGAGCAGTACTTC